A selection of T cell receptor beta chains follows, all from one sample in a study of T cell responses to AZD1222 COVID-19 vaccine. TCRdb's copy holds only in-frame clones and misses some; the assay was immunoSEQ multiplex PCR. The sample yields tens of thousands of clones, approximately 88% seen once. Sequences were derived from peripheral blood, sampled 28 days after the second AZD1222 dose. All receptors come from an adult who received the AZD1222 COVID-19 vaccine. Each CDR3 is given with its conserved first and last residue. The order of the fields is D gene, J gene, V gene, CDR3 length, clone size, CDR3 protein, CDR3 DNA. The D gene is left open where the match is weak. Some rows have no size entry. The others give once, few or many, or a class for an expanded clone.

>TRBD1|TRBJ1-2|TRBV15|14|.
CATSPSGTGKGYTF
TGTGCCACCAGCCCCTCCGGGACAGGGAAGGGCTACACCTTC
>TRBD2|TRBJ2-2|TRBV4-2|15|.
CASESGGGARGELFF
TGTGCCAGCGAAAGCGGGGGTGGGGCACGCGGGGAGCTGTTTTTT
>TRBD2|TRBJ2-1|TRBV6-5|14|.
CASRRTRVVNEQFF
TGTGCCAGCAGGAGGACTAGAGTAGTTAATGAGCAGTTCTTC
>.|TRBJ2-5|TRBV5-1|15|once
CASSYSAGQQETQYF
TGCGCCAGCAGCTACTCGGCGGGTCAGCAAGAGACCCAGTACTTC
>TRBD2|TRBJ2-4|TRBV2|16|once
CASSGLAALAKNIQYF
TGTGCCAGCAGTGGACTAGCGGCCCTAGCCAAAAACATTCAGTACTTC
>.|TRBJ2-1|TRBV6-5|11|.
CASRDDNEQFF
TGTGCCAGCAGAGACGACAATGAGCAGTTCTTC
>.|TRBJ1-6|TRBV3-1/TRBV3-2|17|.
CASSQLIPGLWGSPLHF
TGTGCCAGCAGCCAGTTGATTCCGGGGCTTTGGGGTTCACCCCTCCACTTT
>.|TRBJ1-3|TRBV6-4|15|.
CASSDSGGSGNTIYF
TGTGCCAGCAGTGACTCCGGAGGCTCTGGAAACACCATATATTTT
>.|TRBJ2-5|TRBV5-5|16|.
CASSLRWPVWGQTQYF
TGTGCCAGCAGCTTGAGGTGGCCAGTTTGGGGGCAGACCCAGTACTTC
>.|TRBJ1-2|TRBV27|13|.
CASRRDTAYGYTF
TGTGCCAGCAGGCGCGACACCGCCTATGGCTACACCTTC
>.|TRBJ1-5|TRBV10-3|14|once
CAISAGFSNQPQHF
TGTGCCATCAGTGCAGGGTTTAGCAATCAGCCCCAGCATTTT
>.|TRBJ2-2|TRBV7-9|16|.
CASSLSQAIDTGELFF
TGTGCCAGCAGCTTATCCCAAGCTATCGACACCGGGGAGCTGTTTTTT
>.|TRBJ1-1|TRBV29-1|10|once
CSVVGTEAFF
TGCAGCGTTGTAGGGACTGAAGCTTTCTTT
>.|TRBJ1-2|TRBV19|14|.
CASSILGGEGGYTF
TGTGCCAGTAGTATATTGGGAGGGGAGGGTGGCTACACCTTC
>.|TRBJ2-5|TRBV9|14|.
CASSVGVSEKTQYF
TGTGCCAGCAGCGTAGGGGTCAGCGAAAAGACCCAGTACTTC
>.|TRBJ1-1|TRBV19|14|once
CASDDRGYGNEAFF
TGTGCCAGTGACGACCGGGGCTATGGAAATGAAGCTTTCTTT
>.|TRBJ1-2|TRBV29-1|12|.
CSVGFRAPGYTF
TGCAGCGTTGGGTTCCGGGCCCCTGGCTACACCTTC
>TRBD2|TRBJ2-7|TRBV4-1|17|.
CASSRGLTSGGDYEQYF
TGCGCCAGCAGCCGAGGGTTGACTAGCGGGGGCGACTACGAGCAGTACTTC
>.|TRBJ1-6|TRBV7-8|13|.
CASSFREDSPLHF
TGTGCCAGCAGCTTCAGGGAGGATTCACCCCTCCACTTT
>.|TRBJ2-4|TRBV4-2|16|.
CASSPLASLAKNIQYF
TGTGCCAGCAGCCCTCTAGCTTCCCTAGCCAAAAACATTCAGTACTTC
>.|TRBJ1-3|TRBV18|15|.
CASSPVSGSGNTIYF
TGTGCCAGCTCACCAGTGAGTGGCTCTGGAAACACCATATATTTT
>.|TRBJ2-7|TRBV28|15|.
CASTLTAGHIYEQYF
TGTGCCAGCACCCTGACAGCCGGACACATCTACGAGCAGTACTTC
>.|TRBJ1-5|TRBV5-1|15|.
CASSDGSSSNQPQHF
TGCGCCAGCAGCGACGGCAGCTCTAGCAATCAGCCCCAGCATTTT
>TRBD1|TRBJ1-5|TRBV7-9|15|.
CASSLGTGSNQPQHF
TGTGCCAGCAGCTTAGGGACAGGTAGCAATCAGCCCCAGCATTTT
>TRBD2|TRBJ2-7|TRBV18|13|.
CASSPGGVYEQYF
TGTGCCAGCTCACCGGGGGGGGTCTACGAGCAGTACTTC
>.|TRBJ1-4|TRBV7-2|17|.
CASSLAPGGVTNEKLFF
TGTGCCAGCAGCTTAGCCCCAGGCGGGGTTACTAATGAAAAACTGTTTTTT